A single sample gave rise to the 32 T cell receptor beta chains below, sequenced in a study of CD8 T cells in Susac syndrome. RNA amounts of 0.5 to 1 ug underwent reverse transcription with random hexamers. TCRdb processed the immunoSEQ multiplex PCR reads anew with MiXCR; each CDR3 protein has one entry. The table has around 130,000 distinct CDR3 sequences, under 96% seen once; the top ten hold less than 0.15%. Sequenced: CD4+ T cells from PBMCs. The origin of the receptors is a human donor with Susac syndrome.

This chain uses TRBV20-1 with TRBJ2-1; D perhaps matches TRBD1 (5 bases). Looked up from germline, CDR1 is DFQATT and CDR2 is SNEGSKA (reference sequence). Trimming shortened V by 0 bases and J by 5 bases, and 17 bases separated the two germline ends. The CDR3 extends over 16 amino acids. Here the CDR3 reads CSARDSLRVRDNEQFF. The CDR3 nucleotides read TGCAGTGCTAGAGATTCCCTCAGGGTTAGGGACAATGAGCAGTTCTTC.

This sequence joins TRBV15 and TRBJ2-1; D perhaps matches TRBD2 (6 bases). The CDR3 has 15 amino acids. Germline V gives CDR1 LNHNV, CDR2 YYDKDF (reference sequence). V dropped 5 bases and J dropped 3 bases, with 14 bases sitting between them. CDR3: CATSPRSRDYNEQFF. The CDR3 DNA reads TGTGCCACCAGCCCCCGGTCGCGGGACTACAATGAGCAGTTCTTC.

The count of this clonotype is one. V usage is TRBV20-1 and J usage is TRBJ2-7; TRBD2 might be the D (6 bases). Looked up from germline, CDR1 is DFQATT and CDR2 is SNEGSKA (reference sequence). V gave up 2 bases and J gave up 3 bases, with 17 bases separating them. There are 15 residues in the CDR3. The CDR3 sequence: CSARPGTAIDYEQYF. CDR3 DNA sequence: TGCAGTGCTAGACCCGGGACTGCTATTGACTACGAGCAGTACTTC.

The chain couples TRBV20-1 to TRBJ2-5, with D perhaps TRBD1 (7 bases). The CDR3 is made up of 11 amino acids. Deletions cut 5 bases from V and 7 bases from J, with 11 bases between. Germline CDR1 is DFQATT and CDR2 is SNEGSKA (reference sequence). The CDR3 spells CSAPQGGTQYF. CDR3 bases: TGCAGTGCTCCCCAGGGGGGGACCCAGTACTTC.

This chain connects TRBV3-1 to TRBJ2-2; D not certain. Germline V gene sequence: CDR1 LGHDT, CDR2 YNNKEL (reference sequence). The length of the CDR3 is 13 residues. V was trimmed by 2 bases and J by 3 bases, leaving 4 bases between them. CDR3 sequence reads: CASSQPDTGELFF. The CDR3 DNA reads TGTGCCAGCAGCCAACCCGACACCGGGGAGCTGTTTTTT.

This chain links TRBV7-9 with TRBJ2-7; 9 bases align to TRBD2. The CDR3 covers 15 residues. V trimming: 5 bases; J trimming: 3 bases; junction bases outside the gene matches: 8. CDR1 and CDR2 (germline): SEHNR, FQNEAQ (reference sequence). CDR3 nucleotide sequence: TGTGCCAGCAGCCAGAGTGTACTAGCGGGCTACGAGCAGTACTTC. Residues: CASSQSVLAGYEQYF.

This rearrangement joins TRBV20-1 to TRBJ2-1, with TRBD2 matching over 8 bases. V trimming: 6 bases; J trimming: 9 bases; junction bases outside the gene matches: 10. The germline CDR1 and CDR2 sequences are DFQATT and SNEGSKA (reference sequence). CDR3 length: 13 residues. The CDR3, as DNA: TGCAGTGCCCGGGCCATAGCGGGACGTGAGCAGTTCTTC. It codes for CSARAIAGREQFF.

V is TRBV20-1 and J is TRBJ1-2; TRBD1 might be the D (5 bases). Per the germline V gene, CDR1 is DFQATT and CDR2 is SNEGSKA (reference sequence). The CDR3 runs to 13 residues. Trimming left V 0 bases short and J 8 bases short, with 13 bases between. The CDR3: CSAREDQGYGYTF. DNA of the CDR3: TGCAGTGCTAGAGAGGACCAGGGCTACGGCTACACCTTC.

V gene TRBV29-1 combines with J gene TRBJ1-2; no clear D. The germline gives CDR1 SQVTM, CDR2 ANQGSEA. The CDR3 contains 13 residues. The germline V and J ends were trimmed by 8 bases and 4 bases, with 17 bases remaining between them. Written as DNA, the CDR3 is TGCAGCACCACCATGGGCGCAGGCTATGGCTACACCTTC. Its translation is CSTTMGAGYGYTF.

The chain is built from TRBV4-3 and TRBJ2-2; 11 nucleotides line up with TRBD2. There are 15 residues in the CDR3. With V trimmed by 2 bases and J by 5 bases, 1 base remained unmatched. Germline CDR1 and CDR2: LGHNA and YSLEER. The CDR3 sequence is CASSQRLAGTGELFF. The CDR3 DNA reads TGCGCCAGCAGCCAAAGACTAGCGGGAACCGGGGAGCTGTTTTTT.

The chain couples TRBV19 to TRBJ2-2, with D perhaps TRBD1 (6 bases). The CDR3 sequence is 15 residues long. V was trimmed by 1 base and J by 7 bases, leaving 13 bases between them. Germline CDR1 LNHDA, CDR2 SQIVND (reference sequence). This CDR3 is CASSIGPQGFGELFF. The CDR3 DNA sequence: TGTGCCAGTAGTATAGGACCGCAGGGGTTCGGGGAGCTGTTTTTT.

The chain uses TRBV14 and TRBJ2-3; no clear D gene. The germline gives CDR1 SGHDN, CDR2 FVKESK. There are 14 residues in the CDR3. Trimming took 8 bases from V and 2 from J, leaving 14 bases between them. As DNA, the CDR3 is TGTGCCAGCCGCCCCGGCCTCGTCACAGATACGCAGTATTTT. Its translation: CASRPGLVTDTQYF.

CDR3 protein: CASSPIQGREQYF. DNA for the CDR3: TGTGCCAGCTCACCAATTCAGGGGCGCGAGCAGTACTTC. The rearrangement links TRBV18 to TRBJ2-7, with TRBD1 as a possible D gene (6 bases). The CDR3 extends over 13 amino acids. The germline CDR1 and CDR2 sequences are KGHSH and LQKENI. Trimming took off 2 bases at V and 6 bases at J, with 11 bases between the two ends.

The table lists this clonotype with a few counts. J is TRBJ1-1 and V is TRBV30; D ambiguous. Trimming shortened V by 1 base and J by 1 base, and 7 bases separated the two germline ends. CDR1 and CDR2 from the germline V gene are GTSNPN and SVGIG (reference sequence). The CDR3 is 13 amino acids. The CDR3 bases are TGTGCCTGGAGTGGTGGGTGGAACACTGAAGCTTTCTTT. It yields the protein CAWSGGWNTEAFF.

The CDR3 coding sequence is TGTGCCAGTAGTATTTGGGAGATCCCAGATACGCAGTATTTT. Protein product: CASSIWEIPDTQYF. The J gene is TRBJ2-3, the V gene TRBV19, with a weak D call TRBD2 (5 bases). The CDR3 is 14 residues long. V was cut by 3 bases and J by 4 bases, with 11 bases left in between. Germline values: CDR1 LNHDA, CDR2 SQIVND (reference sequence).

CDR3 nucleotide sequence: TGTGCCAGCAGCCGGGACGGAACCTACGAGCAGTACTTC. It encodes CASSRDGTYEQYF. J is TRBJ2-7 and V is TRBV6-1; the D gene could be TRBD1 or TRBD2 (5 bases each). This CDR3 region has 13 residues. Germline values: CDR1 MNHNS, CDR2 SASEGT. The V gene lost 6 bases and the J gene lost 2 bases, with 11 bases spanning the gap.

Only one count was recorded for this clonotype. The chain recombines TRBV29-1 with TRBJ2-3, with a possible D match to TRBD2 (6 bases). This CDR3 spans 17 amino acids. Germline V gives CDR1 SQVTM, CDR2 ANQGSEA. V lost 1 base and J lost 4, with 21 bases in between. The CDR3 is CSVEGVGGMGPADTQYF. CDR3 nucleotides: TGCAGCGTTGAAGGGGTCGGAGGGATGGGTCCGGCAGATACGCAGTATTTT.

CDR3 protein: CASSPRLVAGETQYF. Written as DNA, the CDR3 is TGCGCCAGCAGCCCCAGACTAGTAGCCGGAGAGACCCAGTACTTC. The V call is TRBV5-1, the J call TRBJ2-5; D is possibly TRBD2 (6 bases). The CDR3 runs 15 residues. From germline, CDR1 is SGHRS and CDR2 YFSETQ. Between the trimmed V and J ends, which lost 4 bases and 4 bases, there was a span of 17 bases.

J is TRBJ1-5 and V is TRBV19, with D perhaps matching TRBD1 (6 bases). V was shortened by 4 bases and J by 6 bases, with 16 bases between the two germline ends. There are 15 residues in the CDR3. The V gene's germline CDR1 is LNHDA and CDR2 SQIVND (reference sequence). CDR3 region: CASSTGQIRGQPQHF. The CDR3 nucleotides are TGTGCCAGTAGTACAGGACAGATCAGGGGTCAGCCCCAGCATTTT.

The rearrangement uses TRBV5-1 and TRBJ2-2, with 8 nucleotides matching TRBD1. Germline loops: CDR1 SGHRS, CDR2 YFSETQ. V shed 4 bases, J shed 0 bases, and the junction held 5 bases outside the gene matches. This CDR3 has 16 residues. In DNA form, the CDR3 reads TGCGCCAGCAGCCCCAGACAGGGGACGAACACCGGGGAGCTGTTTTTT. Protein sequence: CASSPRQGTNTGELFF.

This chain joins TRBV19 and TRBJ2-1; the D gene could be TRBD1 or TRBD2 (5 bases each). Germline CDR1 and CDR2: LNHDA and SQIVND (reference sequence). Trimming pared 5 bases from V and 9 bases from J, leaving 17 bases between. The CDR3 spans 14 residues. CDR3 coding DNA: TGTGCCAGTAGTCCCCGGGGCAGCGAGCGTGAGCAGTTCTTC. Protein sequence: CASSPRGSEREQFF.

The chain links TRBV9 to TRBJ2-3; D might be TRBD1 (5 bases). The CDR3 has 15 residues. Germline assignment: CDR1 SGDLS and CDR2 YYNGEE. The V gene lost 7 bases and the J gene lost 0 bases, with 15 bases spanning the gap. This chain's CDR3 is CASGPGGASTDTQYF. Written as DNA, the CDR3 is TGTGCCAGCGGCCCTGGTGGGGCTAGCACAGATACGCAGTATTTT. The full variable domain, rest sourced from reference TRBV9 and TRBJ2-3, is DSGVTQTPKHLITATGQRVTLRCSPRSGDLSVYWYQQSLDQGLQFLIQYYNGEERAKGNILERFSAQQFPDLHSELNLSSLELGDSALYFCASGPGGASTDTQYFGPGTRLTVL.

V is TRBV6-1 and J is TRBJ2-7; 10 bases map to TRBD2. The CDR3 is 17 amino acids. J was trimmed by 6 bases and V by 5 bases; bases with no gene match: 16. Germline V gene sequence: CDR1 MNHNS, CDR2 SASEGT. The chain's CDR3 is CASSPLGSGRVKGEQYF. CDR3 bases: TGTGCCAGCAGTCCTTTGGGGAGCGGGAGGGTAAAGGGCGAGCAGTACTTC.

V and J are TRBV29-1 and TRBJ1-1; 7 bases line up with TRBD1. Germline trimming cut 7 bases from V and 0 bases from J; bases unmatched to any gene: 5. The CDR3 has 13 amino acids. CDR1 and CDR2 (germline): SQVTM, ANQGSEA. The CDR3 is CSADRVMNTEAFF. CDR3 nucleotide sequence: TGCAGCGCCGACAGGGTAATGAACACTGAAGCTTTCTTT.

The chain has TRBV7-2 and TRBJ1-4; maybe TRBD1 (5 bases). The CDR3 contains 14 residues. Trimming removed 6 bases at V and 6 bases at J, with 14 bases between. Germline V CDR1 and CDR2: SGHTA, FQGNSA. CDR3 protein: CASSRWGRYEKLFF. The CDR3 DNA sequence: TGTGCCAGCAGTCGGTGGGGACGGTATGAAAAACTGTTTTTT.

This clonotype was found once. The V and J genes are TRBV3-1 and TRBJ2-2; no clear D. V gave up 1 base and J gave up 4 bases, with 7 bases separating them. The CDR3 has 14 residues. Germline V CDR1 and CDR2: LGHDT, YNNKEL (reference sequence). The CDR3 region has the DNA TGTGCCAGCAGCCAAGCCTCGGTCACCGGGGAGCTGTTTTTT. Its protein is CASSQASVTGELFF.

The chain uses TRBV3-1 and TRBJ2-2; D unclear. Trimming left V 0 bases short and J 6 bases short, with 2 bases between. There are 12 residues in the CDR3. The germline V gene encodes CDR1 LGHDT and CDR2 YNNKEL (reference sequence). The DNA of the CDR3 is TGTGCCAGCAGCCAAGATCCCGGGGAGCTGTTTTTT. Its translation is CASSQDPGELFF.

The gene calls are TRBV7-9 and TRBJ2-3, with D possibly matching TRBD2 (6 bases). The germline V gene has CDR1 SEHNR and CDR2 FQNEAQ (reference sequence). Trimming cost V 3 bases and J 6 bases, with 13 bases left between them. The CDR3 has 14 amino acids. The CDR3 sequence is CASSFTRGADTQYF. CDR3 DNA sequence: TGTGCCAGCAGCTTCACCCGCGGGGCTGATACGCAGTATTTT. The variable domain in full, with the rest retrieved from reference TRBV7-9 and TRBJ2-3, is DTGVSQNPRHKITKRGQNVTFRCDPISEHNRLYWYRQTLGQGPEFLTYFQNEAQLEKSRLLSDRFSAERPKGSFSTLEIQRTEQGDSAMYLCASSFTRGADTQYFGPGTRLTVL.

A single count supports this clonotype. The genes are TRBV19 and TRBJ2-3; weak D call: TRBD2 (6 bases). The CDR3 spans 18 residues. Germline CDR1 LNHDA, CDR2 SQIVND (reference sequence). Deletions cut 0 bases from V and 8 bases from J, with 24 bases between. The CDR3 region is CASSIESGVGRYSRTQYF. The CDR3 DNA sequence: TGTGCCAGTAGTATAGAGTCGGGGGTAGGGCGATACAGTCGTACGCAGTATTTT.

In nucleotides, the CDR3 is TGTGCCTGGAACCTCGGACTAGCGGTCTACAATGAGCAGTTCTTC. Protein sequence: CAWNLGLAVYNEQFF. The gene calls are TRBV30 and TRBJ2-1; TRBD2 aligns across 10 bases. V gave up 4 bases and J gave up 3 bases; unmatched junction bases: 6. This CDR3 is built from 15 residues. The V gene's germline CDR1 is GTSNPN and CDR2 SVGIG (reference sequence).

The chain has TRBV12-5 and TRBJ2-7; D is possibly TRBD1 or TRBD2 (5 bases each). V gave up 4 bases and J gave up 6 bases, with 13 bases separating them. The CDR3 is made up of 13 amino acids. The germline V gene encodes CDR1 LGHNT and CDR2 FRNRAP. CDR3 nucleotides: TGTGCTAGTGGTTCCGGGGTCCAGGGCGAGCAGTACTTC. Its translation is CASGSGVQGEQYF.

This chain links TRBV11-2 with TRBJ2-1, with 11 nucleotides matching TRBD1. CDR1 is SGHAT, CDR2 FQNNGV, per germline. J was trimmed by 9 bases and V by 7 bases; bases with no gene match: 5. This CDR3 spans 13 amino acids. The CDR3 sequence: CASTGQGAIEQFF. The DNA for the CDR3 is TGTGCCAGCACCGGACAGGGGGCGATTGAGCAGTTCTTC.